Following are 7 T cell receptor beta chains from one sample sequenced in a study of T cell responses to AZD1222 COVID-19 vaccine. Clones were sequenced by immunoSEQ multiplex PCR, and TCRdb holds only the in-frame ones, with some missing. The sample has tens of thousands of clones; over 75% are singletons. Sample: peripheral blood, taken on day 0 of AZD1222 vaccination. These receptors all stem from an adult in good health.

The V gene is TRBV3-1 (or the pseudogene TRBV3-2), the J gene TRBJ1-1, with a weak D call TRBD1 (5 bases). The CDR3 is made up of 17 amino acids. Germline V gene lookup returns CDR1 LGHDT and CDR2 YNNKEL (reference sequence). Trimming shortened V by 1 base and J by 1 base, and 16 bases separated the two germline ends. Written as DNA, the CDR3 is TGTGCCAGCAGCCAAGTAAGGGCGGGGGGAAGGAACACTGAAGCTTTCTTT. Residues: CASSQVRAGGRNTEAFF.

V gene TRBV5-6 combines with J gene TRBJ1-1; the D is unclear. V was cut by 0 bases and J by 1 base, with 7 bases left in between. The CDR3 consists of 14 residues. CDR1 and CDR2 (germline): SGHDT, YYEEEE. DNA of the CDR3: TGTGCCAGCAGCTTGGCACATAGGAACACTGAAGCTTTCTTT. This sequence encodes CASSLAHRNTEAFF.

The chain links TRBV7-6 to TRBJ1-5; the match to TRBD1 covers 7 bases. Germline values: CDR1 SGHVS, CDR2 FNYEAQ. With V trimmed by 5 bases and J by 5 bases, 24 bases remained unmatched. The CDR3 sequence is 20 residues long. As DNA, the CDR3 is TGTGCCAGCAGCCCCCGAGCAGGGGGGGCCTTCAGGCCGTGGGATCAGCCCCAGCATTTT. It codes for CASSPRAGGAFRPWDQPQHF.

The chain recombines TRBV5-1 with TRBJ2-1; 9 nucleotides agree with TRBD1. The J segment lost 3 bases and the V segment lost 2 bases, leaving 6 bases of the junction unmatched. Germline lookup yields CDR1 SGHRS and CDR2 YFSETQ. This CDR3 has 16 amino acids. The CDR3 bases are TGCGCCAGCAGCTTTATACCGGGACAGGGCTACAATGAGCAGTTCTTC. Amino acids: CASSFIPGQGYNEQFF.

The rearrangement links TRBV5-5 to TRBJ2-7; D assignment may be TRBD1 or TRBD2 (5 bases each). The CDR3 sequence is 16 residues long. Germline V gene data show CDR1 as SGHKS and CDR2 as YYEKEE (reference sequence). The germline V and J ends were trimmed by 1 base and 0 bases, with 14 bases remaining between them. The CDR3, as DNA: TGTGCCAGCAGCTTGATTGGGGACGGCAGCTCCTACGAGCAGTACTTC. Amino acid sequence: CASSLIGDGSSYEQYF.

This clone has a handful of counts. This chain connects TRBV6-4 to TRBJ2-2; D remains ambiguous. The CDR3 covers 14 residues. Trimming removed 0 bases at V and 9 bases at J, with 11 bases between. Germline V CDR1 and CDR2: MRHNA, SNTAGT. The CDR3 is CASSDSIESRELFF. The CDR3 coding sequence is TGTGCCAGCAGTGACTCAATCGAGTCCAGGGAGCTGTTTTTT.

The chain uses TRBV2 and TRBJ2-3, with 8 bases identical to TRBD1. CDR3 length equals 15 residues. The germline V gene has CDR1 SNHLY and CDR2 FYNNEI. Germline trimming cut 7 bases from V and 5 bases from J; bases unmatched to any gene: 11. CDR3 in DNA: TGTGCCAGCATCAGAAATCCGACAGGGGAAGATACGCAGTATTTT. Amino acids: CASIRNPTGEDTQYF.